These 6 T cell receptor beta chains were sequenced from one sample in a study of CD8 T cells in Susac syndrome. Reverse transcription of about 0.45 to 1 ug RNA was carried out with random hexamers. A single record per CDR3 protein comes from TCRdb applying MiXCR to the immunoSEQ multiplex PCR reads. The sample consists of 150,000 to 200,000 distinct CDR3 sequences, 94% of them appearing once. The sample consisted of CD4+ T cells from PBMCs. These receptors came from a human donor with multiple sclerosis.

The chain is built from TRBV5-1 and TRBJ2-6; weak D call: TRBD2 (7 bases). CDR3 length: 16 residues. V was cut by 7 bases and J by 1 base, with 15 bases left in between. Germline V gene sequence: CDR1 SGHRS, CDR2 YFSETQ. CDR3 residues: CASDPGGSSGANVLTF. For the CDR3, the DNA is TGCGCCAGCGACCCGGGGGGCTCTTCTGGGGCCAACGTCCTGACTTTC. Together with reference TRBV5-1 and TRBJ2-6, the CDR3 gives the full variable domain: KAGVTQTPRYLIKTRGQQVTLSCSPISGHRSVSWYQQTPGQGLQFLFEYFSETQRNKGNFPGRFSGRQFSNSRSEMNVSTLELGDSALYLCASDPGGSSGANVLTFGAGSRLTVL.

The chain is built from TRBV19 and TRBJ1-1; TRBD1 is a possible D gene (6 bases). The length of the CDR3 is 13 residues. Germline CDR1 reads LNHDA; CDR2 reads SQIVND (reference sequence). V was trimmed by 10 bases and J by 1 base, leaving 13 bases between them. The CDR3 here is CATRTARNTEAFF. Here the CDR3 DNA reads TGTGCCACCAGGACAGCTAGGAACACTGAAGCTTTCTTT.

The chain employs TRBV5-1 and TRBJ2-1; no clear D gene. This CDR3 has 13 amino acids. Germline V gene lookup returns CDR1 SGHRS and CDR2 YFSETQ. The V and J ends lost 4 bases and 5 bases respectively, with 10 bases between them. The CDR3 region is CASSQDANNEQFF. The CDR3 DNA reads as TGCGCCAGCAGCCAAGACGCGAACAATGAGCAGTTCTTC.

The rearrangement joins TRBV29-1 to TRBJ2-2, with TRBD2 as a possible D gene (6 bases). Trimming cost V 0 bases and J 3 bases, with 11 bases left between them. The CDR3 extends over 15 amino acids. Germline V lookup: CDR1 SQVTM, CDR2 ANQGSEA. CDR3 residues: CSVEDFTGDTGELFF. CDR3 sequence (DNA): TGCAGCGTTGAAGATTTCACGGGAGACACCGGGGAGCTGTTTTTT.

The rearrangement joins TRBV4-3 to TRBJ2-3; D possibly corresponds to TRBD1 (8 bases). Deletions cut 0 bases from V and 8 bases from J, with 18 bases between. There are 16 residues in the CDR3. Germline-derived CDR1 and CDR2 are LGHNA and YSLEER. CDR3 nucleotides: TGCGCCAGCAGCCAAGATGCGGCAGGGGGCGGGGGTACGCAGTATTTT. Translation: CASSQDAAGGGGTQYF.

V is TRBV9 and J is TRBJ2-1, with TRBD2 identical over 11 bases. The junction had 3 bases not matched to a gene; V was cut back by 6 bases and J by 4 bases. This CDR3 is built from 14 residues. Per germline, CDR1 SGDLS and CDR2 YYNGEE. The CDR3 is CASTGTSGYNEQFF. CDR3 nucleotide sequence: TGTGCCAGCACCGGGACTAGCGGTTACAATGAGCAGTTCTTC. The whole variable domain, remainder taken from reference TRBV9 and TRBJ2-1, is DSGVTQTPKHLITATGQRVTLRCSPRSGDLSVYWYQQSLDQGLQFLIQYYNGEERAKGNILERFSAQQFPDLHSELNLSSLELGDSALYFCASTGTSGYNEQFFGPGTRLTVL.